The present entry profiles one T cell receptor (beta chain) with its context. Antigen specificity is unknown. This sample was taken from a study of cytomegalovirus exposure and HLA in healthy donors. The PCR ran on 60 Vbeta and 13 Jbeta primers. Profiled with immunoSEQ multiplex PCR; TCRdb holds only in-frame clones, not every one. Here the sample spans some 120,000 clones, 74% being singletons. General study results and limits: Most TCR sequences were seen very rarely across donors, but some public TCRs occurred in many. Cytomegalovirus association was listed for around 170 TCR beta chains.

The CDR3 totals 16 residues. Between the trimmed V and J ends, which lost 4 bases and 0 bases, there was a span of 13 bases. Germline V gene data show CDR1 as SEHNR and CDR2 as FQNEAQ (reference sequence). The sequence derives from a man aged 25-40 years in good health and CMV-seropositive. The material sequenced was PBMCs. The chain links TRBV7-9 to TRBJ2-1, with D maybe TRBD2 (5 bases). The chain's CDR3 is CASSSVGLGSYNEQFF. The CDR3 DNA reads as TGTGCCAGCAGCTCTGTAGGACTGGGCTCCTACAATGAGCAGTTCTTC.